Listed below are T cell receptor beta chains from one sample, sequenced in a study of OX40 agonist ivuxolimab in advanced cancers. The protocol was immunoSEQ multiplex PCR, while the TCRdb copy is restricted to in-frame clones and leaves out a portion. The data contain tens of thousands of clones, roughly four fifths of them seen just once; the ten biggest clones take up roughly 18%. The source material was CD4+ or CD8+ T cells sorted from blood, sampled in a trial of the OX40 agonist ivuxolimab. Receptors were obtained from an adult with an advanced solid tumor such as melanoma, head and neck, liver or kidney cancer. The CDR3 runs from the conserved cysteine through the conserved F or W. Each record gives: V gene, J gene, D gene, clone size, CDR3 protein, CDR3 DNA. D genes are given only for firm matches. For some rows the clone size is stated as once, few or many, or as a class when expanded; others skip it.

TRBV6-5	TRBJ2-3	.	.	CASLSTDTQYF	TGTGCCAGCCTTAGCACAGATACGCAGTATTTT
TRBV27	TRBJ2-1	.	few	CASSLYGLVNEQFF	TGTGCCAGCAGTTTATACGGACTGGTCAATGAGCAGTTCTTC
TRBV7-9	TRBJ2-3	TRBD1	.	CASSFQGTGADTQYF	TGTGCCAGCAGCTTCCAGGGGACAGGGGCAGATACGCAGTATTTT
TRBV5-1	TRBJ1-2	TRBD1	.	CASSLVSGQAEGYTF	TGCGCCAGCAGCTTGGTGTCGGGACAGGCTGAGGGCTACACCTTC
TRBV6-6	TRBJ2-7	.	.	CASSSGEAVNEQYF	TGTGCCAGCAGTTCGGGCGAGGCTGTGAACGAGCAGTACTTC
TRBV6-1	TRBJ1-2	.	few	CASSVGQGPNYGYTF	TGTGCCAGCAGCGTCGGACAAGGTCCTAACTATGGCTACACCTTC
TRBV6-1	TRBJ1-1	TRBD1	once	CASRSRGHTEAFF	TGTGCCAGCAGGAGCAGGGGGCACACTGAAGCTTTCTTT
TRBV5-6	TRBJ1-2	.	few	CASSLEYSVYGYTF	TGTGCCAGCAGCTTGGAATATTCAGTCTATGGCTACACCTTC
TRBV28	TRBJ1-4	TRBD1	.	CASSPGQGLATNEKLFF	TGTGCCAGCAGCCCAGGACAGGGACTCGCAACTAATGAAAAACTGTTTTTT
TRBV27	TRBJ2-3	.	.	CASSFHSTDTQYF	TGTGCCAGCAGTTTCCACAGCACAGATACGCAGTATTTT
TRBV5-6	TRBJ2-3	.	.	CASSFTWGSTDTQYF	TGTGCCAGCAGCTTCACCTGGGGGAGCACAGATACGCAGTATTTT
TRBV7-9	TRBJ2-2	TRBD2	.	CASSPRLAGGGSTGELFF	TGTGCCAGCAGCCCCAGACTAGCGGGAGGAGGGAGCACCGGGGAGCTGTTTTTT
TRBV28	TRBJ2-7	.	.	CASRLTGQATYEQYF	TGTGCCAGCAGACTTACAGGGCAAGCGACCTACGAGCAGTACTTC
TRBV5-8	TRBJ1-5	.	.	CASSLQQPQHF	TGTGCCAGCAGCTTGCAGCAGCCCCAGCATTTT
TRBV2	TRBJ1-5	TRBD1	few	CASSEGQGMQPQHF	TGTGCCAGCAGTGAAGGACAGGGGATGCAGCCCCAGCATTTT
TRBV28	TRBJ1-1	.	.	CASRPLREVRDTEAFF	TGTGCCAGCAGGCCTCTGAGGGAAGTGAGGGACACTGAAGCTTTCTTT
TRBV9	TRBJ2-2	.	.	CASSVWGQNTGELFF	TGTGCCAGCAGCGTGTGGGGACAGAACACCGGGGAGCTGTTTTTT
TRBV5-6	TRBJ2-5	.	.	CASSLGTLEGETQYF	TGTGCCAGCAGCCTCGGAACCCTAGAGGGGGAGACCCAGTACTTC
TRBV4-2	TRBJ1-1	TRBD1	.	CASSQDGQGVTEAFF	TGTGCCAGCAGCCAAGATGGACAGGGCGTCACTGAAGCTTTCTTT
TRBV13	TRBJ2-7	.	.	CASSIQHSYEQYF	TGTGCCAGCAGCATACAGCACTCCTACGAGCAGTACTTC
TRBV20-1	TRBJ1-1	.	.	CSARWSTEAFF	TGCAGTGCTAGGTGGTCCACTGAAGCTTTCTTT
TRBV6-1	TRBJ2-3	TRBD2	.	CASTDGTSMGDTQYF	TGTGCCAGCACCGACGGGACTAGCATGGGGGATACGCAGTATTTT
TRBV30	TRBJ2-5	.	.	CACQGKVETQYF	TGTGCCTGCCAGGGAAAGGTGGAGACCCAGTACTTC
TRBV4-2	TRBJ2-3	TRBD2	.	CASSQGASGGPGISDTQYF	TGTGCCAGCAGCCAAGGGGCTAGCGGGGGGCCGGGTATATCAGATACGCAGTATTTT
TRBV19	TRBJ2-7	TRBD2	few	CASTPSGASGVYEQYF	TGTGCCAGTACCCCCTCGGGGGCTAGCGGGGTCTACGAGCAGTACTTC
TRBV2	TRBJ2-3	TRBD2	.	CASSGGYAGGPASGLPDTQYF	TGTGCCAGCAGTGGGGGCTATGCGGGAGGGCCCGCGTCAGGTTTGCCAGATACGCAGTATTTT
TRBV4-3	TRBJ2-5	.	.	CASSQEVAQETQYF	TGCGCCAGCAGCCAAGAAGTTGCCCAAGAGACCCAGTACTTC
TRBV13	TRBJ2-6	.	.	CASSSWTGANVLTF	TGTGCCAGCAGCTCCTGGACCGGGGCCAACGTCCTGACTTTC
TRBV6-6	TRBJ1-2	.	.	CASSYPGNYGYTF	TGTGCCAGCAGTTACCCAGGCAACTATGGCTACACCTTC
TRBV6-1	TRBJ2-5	.	few	CASRPGLQETQYF	TGTGCCAGCCGTCCAGGCCTCCAAGAGACCCAGTACTTC
TRBV28	TRBJ1-1	.	once	CASRRGEAFF	TGTGCCAGTCGTAGAGGTGAAGCTTTCTTT
TRBV10-2	TRBJ2-1	.	.	CASSESSAPTYNEQFF	TGCGCCAGCAGTGAGTCGAGTGCTCCTACCTACAATGAGCAGTTCTTC
TRBV15	TRBJ2-1	.	.	CATSRDSSSYNEQFF	TGTGCCACCAGCAGAGATTCGAGCTCCTACAATGAGCAGTTCTTC
TRBV11-2	TRBJ2-7	.	.	CASSLVGDGFYEQYF	TGTGCCAGCAGCTTAGTGGGCGACGGTTTTTACGAGCAGTACTTC
TRBV9	TRBJ1-2	TRBD1	.	CASSPGQGYYGYTF	TGTGCCAGCAGCCCAGGACAGGGCTACTATGGCTACACCTTC
TRBV14	TRBJ2-7	.	.	CASSLEQGFHEQYF	TGTGCCAGCAGCCTAGAACAGGGTTTCCACGAGCAGTACTTC
TRBV10-3	TRBJ2-1	TRBD2	.	CAISEELAEDNEQFF	TGTGCCATCAGTGAGGAACTAGCGGAAGACAATGAGCAGTTCTTC
TRBV5-6	TRBJ2-7	.	.	CASSSAGLSYEQYF	TGTGCCAGCAGCTCGGCGGGGCTCTCCTACGAGCAGTACTTC
TRBV5-6	TRBJ2-5	.	.	CASSLGYLQETQYF	TGTGCCAGCAGTCTGGGGTATCTTCAAGAGACCCAGTACTTC
TRBV27	TRBJ2-7	.	few	CASTPLAAGDEQYF	TGTGCCAGCACCCCGCTGGCGGCTGGCGACGAGCAGTACTTC